These T cell receptor beta chains were read from a single sample in a study of cytomegalovirus exposure and HLA in healthy donors. Using immunoSEQ multiplex PCR, the repertoire was profiled, and TCRdb retains in-frame clones only, with some absent. The data show about 270,000 clones, 65% to 85% seen once. Sequences were obtained from PBMCs. The receptor source for this set is a female donor in good health and CMV-seronegative. Both conserved end residues are part of each CDR3. A D gene is named only where the DNA matches it firmly. Clone size is given for some rows only: seen once, a few or many times, or a class if the clone is expanded.

d_call	clone_size	j_call	v_call	cdr3_length	cdr3_nt	cdr3_aa
TRBD1	NA	TRBJ2-7	TRBV27	13	TGTGCCAGCAGTTTTTACAGGGGGCGCGAGCAGTACTTC	CASSFYRGREQYF
NA	NA	TRBJ1-4	TRBV7-6	13	TGTGCCAGCAGGATGGGGGGGAGCGAAAAACTGTTTTTT	CASRMGGSEKLFF
NA	NA	TRBJ1-4	TRBV29-1	13	TGCAGCGTCAGGGAGGGGACTAATGAAAAACTGTTTTTT	CSVREGTNEKLFF
NA	NA	TRBJ2-3	TRBV7-9	15	TGTGCCAGCAGCCCCCGGGGTAGCGGCACAGATACGCAGTATTTT	CASSPRGSGTDTQYF
NA	NA	TRBJ2-7	TRBV6-5	15	TGTGCCAGCAGTTACGGGGACTCTGGGGGGTACGAGCAGTACTTC	CASSYGDSGGYEQYF
TRBD1	NA	TRBJ1-1	TRBV2	14	TGTGCCAGCAGGGGGACAGGCTCCCCCACTGAAGCTTTCTTT	CASRGTGSPTEAFF
NA	NA	TRBJ2-3	TRBV28	14	TGTGCCAGCAGTTTGGGGCTTACCACAGATACGCAGTATTTT	CASSLGLTTDTQYF
NA	NA	TRBJ1-2	TRBV7-9	11	TGTGCCAGCGAGGGGGAGGGAGGCTACACCTTC	CASEGEGGYTF
NA	few	TRBJ2-7	TRBV14	12	TGTGCCAGCAGCCACTCCCAGAGGCCGCAGTACTTC	CASSHSQRPQYF
NA	NA	TRBJ1-2	TRBV5-4	16	TGTGCCAGCAGCCAAGAAGTCGGGGGGCGGGCGAAAGGCTACACCTTC	CASSQEVGGRAKGYTF
NA	NA	TRBJ1-3	TRBV28	15	TGTGCCAGCAGGGCCGACAGGAGCTCTGGAAACACCATATATTTT	CASRADRSSGNTIYF
NA	NA	TRBJ2-1	TRBV28	14	TGTGCCAGCAGTTTATTAACTAGGCGCAATGAGCAGTTCTTC	CASSLLTRRNEQFF
TRBD1	NA	TRBJ2-7	TRBV28	14	TGTGCCAGCAGTTTCCGGGACAGACCCTACGAGCAGTACTTC	CASSFRDRPYEQYF
NA	NA	TRBJ2-2	TRBV18	16	TGTGCCAGCTCAGCGCCGGGACTCGCGAACACCGGGGAGCTGTTTTTT	CASSAPGLANTGELFF
TRBD2	once	TRBJ2-5	TRBV25-1	14	TGTGCCAGCACCAGAGGACTAGCGTTTGAGACCCAGTACTTC	CASTRGLAFETQYF
NA	NA	TRBJ2-3	TRBV7-8	13	TGTGCCAGCAGCCTGGGCGGCACAGATACGCAGTATTTT	CASSLGGTDTQYF
TRBD2	NA	TRBJ2-3	TRBV11-3	15	TGTGCCAGCAGCTTTCGCGGGGTGAAGCGGGAGACGCAGTATTTT	CASSFRGVKRETQYF
NA	NA	TRBJ1-6	TRBV25-1	15	TGTGCCAGCAGTGAAGGGGGCGCCGACGGTTCACCCCTCCACTTT	CASSEGGADGSPLHF
TRBD2	few	TRBJ2-1	TRBV10-3	16	TGTGCCATCAGTGCGACGGGAGCGGGAGTTTACGATGAGCAGTTCTTC	CAISATGAGVYDEQFF
NA	NA	TRBJ2-3	TRBV29-1	14	TGCAGCGGGGGATTGTCAGCGGTACCAGATACGCAGTATTTT	CSGGLSAVPDTQYF
TRBD1	NA	TRBJ2-3	TRBV5-1	16	TGCGCCAGCAGCCTTGGCGGGACAGGGGGCACAGATACGCAGTATTTT	CASSLGGTGGTDTQYF
NA	few	TRBJ2-1	TRBV2	13	TGTGCCAGCAGTCCCCAGCAGGGGTTTGAGCAGTTCTTC	CASSPQQGFEQFF
TRBD2	NA	TRBJ2-5	TRBV5-1	15	TGCGCCACCGCGGGGGGACGCACTACCCAAGAGACCCAGTACTTC	CATAGGRTTQETQYF
TRBD2	few	TRBJ2-2	TRBV7-3	17	TGTGCCAGCAGCTTAGGGACGACTAGCGGGAGGTCCGGGGAGCTGTTTTTT	CASSLGTTSGRSGELFF
NA	NA	TRBJ2-7	TRBV28	13	TGTGCCACCTCCGGGGACATCACCTACGAGCAGTACTTC	CATSGDITYEQYF
NA	NA	TRBJ2-1	TRBV4-1	14	TGCGCCAGCAGCCAAGAGGATGGCGGTCGGGGGCAGTTCTTC	CASSQEDGGRGQFF
TRBD2	NA	TRBJ2-1	TRBV4-1	16	TGCGCCAGCAGAGACGGGACTAGCGGGAGTTCGTATGAGCAGTTCTTC	CASRDGTSGSSYEQFF
NA	few	TRBJ1-2	TRBV6-1	15	TGTGCCAGCAGTTGGACTGTTCCTGCTAACTATGGCTACACCTTC	CASSWTVPANYGYTF
NA	once	TRBJ1-1	TRBV6-5	13	TGTGCCAGCAGATTCAAGGGGAGGACTGAAGCTTTCTTT	CASRFKGRTEAFF
NA	NA	TRBJ2-7	TRBV6-5	13	TGTGCCAGCAGTGACACCGAACGCCACGAGCAGTACTTC	CASSDTERHEQYF
NA	NA	TRBJ1-5	TRBV5-8	15	TGTGCCAGCAGCCCCTCGTCCGGGAACAATCAGCCCCAGCATTTT	CASSPSSGNNQPQHF
NA	NA	TRBJ2-3	TRBV21-1	14	TGTGCCAGGACAGGTTCTACCCTGTACGTTACGCAGTATTTT	CARTGSTLYVTQYF
NA	NA	TRBJ1-5	TRBV27	13	TGTGCCAGCAGTTACGCGCGGAATCAGCCCCAGCATTTT	CASSYARNQPQHF
NA	NA	TRBJ2-2	TRBV7-9	15	TGTGCCAGCAGCTTACTACCACCGAACACCGGGGAGCTGTTTTTT	CASSLLPPNTGELFF
NA	NA	TRBJ1-1	TRBV27	13	TGTGCCAGCAGCCCTAGACGGGGCACTGAAGCTTTCTTT	CASSPRRGTEAFF
NA	few	TRBJ2-1	TRBV6-5	15	TGTGCCAGCAGTTACGACACTAGCTCCTACAATGAGCAGTTCTTC	CASSYDTSSYNEQFF
TRBD2	NA	TRBJ2-5	TRBV28	14	TGTGCCAGCATGGAACCCCCGGGAGGGGAGACCCAGTACTTC	CASMEPPGGETQYF
NA	NA	TRBJ1-6	TRBV5-1	16	TGCGCCAGCAGCTTGGTCGCAGGGAACTATAATTCACCCCTCCACTTT	CASSLVAGNYNSPLHF
NA	NA	TRBJ2-1	TRBV5-1	15	TGCGCCAGCAGCCCGCAGAGCGGCCGTTACAATGAGCAGTTCTTC	CASSPQSGRYNEQFF
NA	NA	TRBJ2-3	TRBV6-5	15	TGTGCCAGCAGTCGTCAGGGAGGTCAGACAGATACGCAGTATTTT	CASSRQGGQTDTQYF
TRBD2	few	TRBJ2-1	TRBV10-3	16	TGTGCCATCGGATCGCCGAGCGGGGTGGCGGACAATGAGCAGTTCTTC	CAIGSPSGVADNEQFF
NA	NA	TRBJ1-5	TRBV15	15	TGTGCCACCAGCAGAGCGGACAGTAGCAATCAGCCCCAGCATTTT	CATSRADSSNQPQHF
NA	NA	TRBJ1-1	TRBV11-3	15	TGTGCCAGCAGCTTAGGTTTAGTCATGAACACTGAAGCTTTCTTT	CASSLGLVMNTEAFF
TRBD1	NA	TRBJ1-1	TRBV14	16	TGTGCCAGCAGCCACACAGGGGTTGGGATGAACACTGAAGCTTTCTTT	CASSHTGVGMNTEAFF
TRBD2	NA	TRBJ2-3	TRBV10-1	15	TGCGCCAGCAGTGAAGGGACTACTAGCACAGATACGCAGTATTTT	CASSEGTTSTDTQYF
TRBD2	NA	TRBJ2-3	TRBV27	16	TGTGCCAGCACTTTGGGTACTAGCGGGAGTTCAGATACGCAGTATTTT	CASTLGTSGSSDTQYF
TRBD2	NA	TRBJ2-3	TRBV5-1	18	TGCGCCAGCAGCTTATCCGGGACTAGCGGGAGGTCCTCAGATACGCAGTATTTT	CASSLSGTSGRSSDTQYF
TRBD1	few	TRBJ2-7	TRBV5-6	13	TGTGCCAGCAGCTCGCAGGGGGCGAGCGAGCAGTACTTC	CASSSQGASEQYF
NA	few	TRBJ2-7	TRBV2	13	TGTGCCAGCATCCTAGCGAACTCCTACGAGCAGTACTTC	CASILANSYEQYF
TRBD2	NA	TRBJ2-3	TRBV28	15	TGTGCCAGCCAAACGGGGGGGGCAGCCACAGATACGCAGTATTTT	CASQTGGAATDTQYF
NA	NA	TRBJ1-3	TRBV18	16	TGTGCCAGCTCATCCCAGGCGACCAGCTCTGGAAACACCATATATTTT	CASSSQATSSGNTIYF
NA	once	TRBJ2-3	TRBV30	14	TGTGCCCAAGGGGGGGGGAGTTCCCCAGATACGCAGTATTTT	CAQGGGSSPDTQYF
NA	once	TRBJ2-1	TRBV14	17	TGTGCCAGCAGCCAACCTAGACCGGGAGCCGTCTACAATGAGCAGTTCTTC	CASSQPRPGAVYNEQFF
NA	NA	TRBJ1-1	TRBV10-3	13	TGTGCCATCAGTCCAGGTAAGAACACTGAAGCTTTCTTT	CAISPGKNTEAFF
TRBD1	NA	TRBJ2-7	TRBV4-1	16	TGCGCCAGCAGCCACCCTAGGCAGGGGGCGGCCTACGAGCAGTACTTC	CASSHPRQGAAYEQYF